This T cell receptor (beta chain) was obtained from a study of T cells after yellow fever vaccination (dated by TCRdb to between 2018 and 2021). About the full investigation: Memory subsets (EM, EMRA, CM and Tscm) were sorted on a BD FACS Aria III using CD3, CD45RA, CCR7 and CD95 staining. Two healthy male donors made up the cohort, one aged 18 to 29 years and the other aged 30 to 40 years. Memory subsets were sorted on days 0, 15 and 45 and at 18 months following primary vaccination, and on days 0, 15 and 45 following the 30-year booster. Blood was collected at multiple timepoints before and after primary and secondary immunization, and bulk PBMC replicates and cell subsets were isolated. The SMART-Seq v4 Ultra Low Input RNA kit was used to prepare libraries from fractions with low cell numbers. To follow T-cell clones before and after primary and booster YFV17D yellow fever vaccination, bulk TCR alpha and beta repertoires were sequenced over time. Beyond this particular receptor, the publication reports: Compared with the primary T-cell response, the secondary T-cell response was faster but weaker, reaching its peak on day 5 rather than on day 15. Only a couple of donors were included in the study, so the extent to which the findings can be generalized is limited. On day 0, almost all vaccine-responding clonotypes were below detection in the sorted memory subsets. A small fraction of clonotypes showed up in both the CD4 and CD8 compartments, probably as a result of convergent recombination. Computational filtering was required because FACS-sorted repertoires could contain abundant contaminating clonotypes from the bulk population. Most clones expanded after primary vaccination were re-detected after the booster (approximately 96% of CD4 and roughly 85% of CD8), suggesting broad memory maintenance.

The treatment or condition label for this specimen denotes: live attenuated yellow fever vaccine strain. PBMCs were isolated from peripheral blood using a standard Ficoll-Paque protocol. RNA from sorted memory subsets was extracted with the RNeasy Micro Kit. The sequencer was an Illumina NovaSeq 6000. TCR cDNA was made using 5'RACE template switching, a step that added a universal primer site and unique molecular identifiers. cDNA synthesis was primed from both the TCR alpha and TCR beta constant segments. Two PCR steps were used to amplify libraries, with sample barcodes and sequencing adapters being added in the second step. Sequencing of libraries was performed on Illumina HiSeq 2500 (2x100 bp) or NovaSeq (2x150 bp). The original methods were these. Demultiplexing of reads and collapsing into UMI consensus sequences were performed with MIGEC, and V(D)J alignment was carried out with MiXCR. Using edgeR on replicate PBMC samples, clonotypes were called vaccine-responding if FDR was below 0.01 and the log2 fold change was above 5 up to day 15. Bulk clonotypes were assigned CD4 or CD8 identity according to which sequenced CD4 or CD8 repertoire held them at higher abundance. Clonotype frequencies in memory subsets were weighted by FACS-sorted cell numbers to estimate each clone's distribution across memory phenotypes. Using fastp trimming at Q25 and MiXCR clonotype assembly, TCRdb reanalyzed the public sequencing data and kept in-frame beta chains. Every CDR3 protein is listed once, alongside the most common genes and DNA of its rows. For this entry, the V and J calls and clone size follow TCRdb and not the study's own pipeline. Here the sample has around 60,000 distinct CDR3 sequences; 5.5% to 6% occur a single time. The ten largest clonotypes hold about a third of the sample.

With respect to this clonotype: Base qualities were left out, and no much larger clone turns up one base away.

CDR3 length: 13 amino acids, cysteine to phenylalanine. Only the CDR3 part of the read is kept: 39 bases, read in frame from the first base. Sequences SGHRS (CDR1) and YFSETQ (CDR2) are obtained from the germline V gene. Relative to germline, V is 1 base shorter and J is 7 bases shorter, with 9 bases between their ends. The sequence links TRBV5-1 to TRBJ1-5, with no reliable assignment of the D segment. This sequence originates from a man aged 18 to 29 who received the YFV17D yellow fever vaccine. This sample comprised PBMCs, either bulk or a sorted T-cell subset (CD4+, CD8+, memory, or dextramer-sorted; not recorded which), obtained on the day of the yellow fever booster vaccination. The encoded CDR3 is CASSLRGSQPQHF. The DNA is as follows: TGCGCCAGCAGCTTGAGAGGGAGCCAGCCCCAGCATTTT.